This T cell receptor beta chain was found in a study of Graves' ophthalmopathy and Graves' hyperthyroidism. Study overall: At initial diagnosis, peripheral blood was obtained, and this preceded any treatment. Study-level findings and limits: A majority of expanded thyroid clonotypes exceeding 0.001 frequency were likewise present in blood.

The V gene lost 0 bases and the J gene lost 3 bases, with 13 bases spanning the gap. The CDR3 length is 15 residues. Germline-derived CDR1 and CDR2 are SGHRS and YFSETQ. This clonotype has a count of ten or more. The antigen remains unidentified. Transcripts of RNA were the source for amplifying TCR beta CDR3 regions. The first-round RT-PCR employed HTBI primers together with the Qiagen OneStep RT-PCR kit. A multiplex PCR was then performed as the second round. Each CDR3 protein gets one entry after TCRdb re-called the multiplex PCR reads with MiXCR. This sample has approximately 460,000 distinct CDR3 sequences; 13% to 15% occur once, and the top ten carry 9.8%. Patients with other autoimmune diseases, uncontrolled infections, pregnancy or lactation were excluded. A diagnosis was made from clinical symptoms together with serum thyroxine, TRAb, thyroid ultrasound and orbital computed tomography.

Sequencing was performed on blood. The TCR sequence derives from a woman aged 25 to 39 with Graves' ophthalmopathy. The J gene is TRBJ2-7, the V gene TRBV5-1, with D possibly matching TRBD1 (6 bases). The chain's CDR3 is CASSLGGQRIYEQYF. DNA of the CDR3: TGCGCCAGCAGCTTGGGCGGACAGAGGATCTACGAGCAGTACTTC.